The clone carrying this T cell receptor (beta chain) has at least ten counts. Its antigen is unidentified. This sample is drawn from a study of early T cells in non-severe SARS-CoV-2 infection. Unique molecular identifiers tagged individual cDNA molecules. TCRdb independently ran MiXCR on the 5' RACE reads; one entry per CDR3 protein. The table shows about 40,000 distinct CDR3 sequences, with 4.5% to 5% occurring only once. Broader study findings: Using VDJdb, the matching emphasized anti-spike CD8 responses while missing private and CD4 specificities.

The V gene end was trimmed by 7 bases and the J gene end by 9 bases; junction bases not matched to a gene: 13. The CDR3 is 14 residues long. CDR1 is SGHRS, CDR2 YFSETQ, per germline. The sequenced sample was whole blood. This sequence joins TRBV5-1 and TRBJ2-1; 7 nucleotides align to TRBD1. This TCR came from an adult who was a healthcare worker with PCR-confirmed SARS-CoV-2 infection or an uninfected control (not recorded which). The CDR3 region has the DNA TGCGCCAGCCGACAGGGAGTCTCTGGGGGTGAGCAGTTCTTC. Protein product: CASRQGVSGGEQFF.